One sample yielded the 20 T cell receptor beta chains listed below, sequenced in a study of cytomegalovirus exposure and HLA in healthy donors (dated by TCRdb to the late 2010s). Libraries were constructed by the immunoSEQ multiplex PCR assay. The multiplex PCR relied on a mix of 60 forward primers for TCR Vbeta segments and 13 reverse primers for TCR Jbeta segments. TCRdb took this table from immuneACCESS and kept in-frame rearrangements with V and J called. Such tables lack part of the clones; where checked against another copy, unresolved V genes explain under half of the gap, and the rest is unexplained. This sample is represented by around 160,000 clones; 70% to 90% of them were singletons. About 9.3% of the sample rests with the top ten. The source material was PBMCs. Every receptor here comes from a man aged 18-30 years in good health and CMV-seropositive.

This clone appeared a single time. CDR3 in DNA: TGTGCCAGTAGGACAGGGGCCACTGAAGCTTTCTTT. Translating it yields CASRTGATEAFF. This sequence joins TRBV19 and TRBJ1-1, with TRBD1 matching over 8 bases. The junction had 1 base not matched to a gene; V was cut back by 6 bases and J by 4 bases. The CDR3 contains 12 residues. CDR1 is LNHDA, CDR2 SQIVND, per germline (reference sequence).

This clone showed up just once. The gene calls are TRBV4-1 and TRBJ2-5, with 14 bases identical to TRBD2. Germline-derived CDR1 and CDR2 are MGHRA and YSYEKL. V dropped 3 bases and J dropped 2; count of bases not matched to a gene: 8. This CDR3 spans 18 amino acids. CDR3 sequence: CASSQKGLAGVIQETQYF. The DNA for the CDR3 is TGCGCCAGCAGCCAGAAGGGACTAGCGGGGGTAATACAAGAGACCCAGTACTTC.

As DNA, the CDR3 is TGTGCCAGCAGTACTCAGAGCCGGGGTAGATTTGGAAACACCATATATTTT. This encodes CASSTQSRGRFGNTIYF. The chain links TRBV7-2 to TRBJ1-3, with no clear D. V lost 6 bases and J lost 3, with 21 bases in between. CDR1 is SGHTA and CDR2 is FQGNSA in the germline V gene. This CDR3 has 17 amino acids.

The chain carries TRBV7-9 and TRBJ1-2; D is uncertain. This CDR3 comprises 12 residues. The germline V gene has CDR1 SEHNR and CDR2 FQNEAQ (reference sequence). Trimming removed 3 bases at V and 5 bases at J, with 7 bases between. The CDR3 nucleotides read TGTGCCAGCAGCTTTGACTTTTATGGCTACACCTTC. As protein: CASSFDFYGYTF.

The CDR3 sequence: CSVDKAGGSGEQFF. CDR3 nucleotides: TGCAGCGTTGACAAAGCGGGGGGCTCTGGTGAGCAGTTCTTC. V gene TRBV29-1 combines with J gene TRBJ2-1, with 9 bases fitting TRBD2. The germline gives CDR1 SQVTM, CDR2 ANQGSEA. The CDR3 is made up of 14 amino acids. V trimming: 3 bases; J trimming: 9 bases; junction bases outside the gene matches: 9.

The rearrangement links TRBV30 to TRBJ2-2; 10 bases line up with TRBD1. The CDR3 runs 13 residues. V trimming: 3 bases; J trimming: 5 bases; junction bases outside the gene matches: 0. Germline CDR1 GTSNPN, CDR2 SVGIG (reference sequence). The CDR3 region has the DNA TGTGCCTGGAGGGGACAGGGGACCGGGGAGCTGTTTTTT. Its translation is CAWRGQGTGELFF.

This clone was detected a few times. This chain links TRBV5-1 with TRBJ1-1, with D possibly TRBD1 on 5 matching bases. The CDR3 has 15 residues. The germline CDR1 and CDR2 sequences are SGHRS and YFSETQ. The ends were cut back, 3 bases at V and 5 bases at J, with 17 bases in the middle. The CDR3 region has the DNA TGCGCCAGCAGCTATCCCATATTTGGGGCGACTGAAGCTTTCTTT. It encodes CASSYPIFGATEAFF.

The chain uses TRBV11-2 and TRBJ2-1; 15 nucleotides line up with TRBD2. The length of the CDR3 is 17 residues. CDR1 and CDR2 (germline): SGHAT, FQNNGV. The J segment lost 7 bases and the V segment lost 4 bases, leaving 8 bases of the junction unmatched. The CDR3 loop reads CASSSWTSGGARNEQFF. The CDR3 DNA reads TGTGCCAGCAGCTCCTGGACTAGCGGGGGGGCGAGGAATGAGCAGTTCTTC.

This clone was detected a few times. The chain couples TRBV5-6 to TRBJ1-1, with TRBD1 matching over 10 bases. The CDR3 runs 15 residues. Per germline, CDR1 SGHDT and CDR2 YYEEEE. Trimming removed 4 bases from V and 4 bases from J; junction bases left unmatched: 7. The CDR3 DNA is TGTGCCAGCAGCAAACCGGACAGGGGGACCACTGAAGCTTTCTTT. It translates to CASSKPDRGTTEAFF.

This clone occurred a few times. In DNA, the CDR3 is TGTGCCAGTAGCCCGTGGGGGGGACGCGAGTACTTC. This codes for CASSPWGGREYF. This sequence joins TRBV19 and TRBJ2-7, with 7 nucleotides matching TRBD2. The CDR3 totals 12 residues. Germline loops: CDR1 LNHDA, CDR2 SQIVND (reference sequence). Germline trimming cut 6 bases from V and 11 bases from J; bases unmatched to any gene: 10. Complete variable domain (other parts from reference TRBV19 and TRBJ2-7): DGGITQSPKYLFRKEGQNVTLSCEQNLNHDAMYWYRQDPGQGLRLIYYSQIVNDFQKGDIAEGYSVSREKKESFPLTVTSAQKNPTAFYLCASSPWGGREYFGPGTRLTVT.

The V call is TRBV29-1, the J call TRBJ2-3, with a possible D match to TRBD2 (6 bases). Germline-derived CDR1 and CDR2 are SQVTM and ANQGSEA. V dropped 3 bases and J dropped 3 bases, with 13 bases sitting between them. The length of the CDR3 is 14 residues. The CDR3 is CSVDPAGLTDTQYF. The DNA for the CDR3 is TGCAGCGTTGATCCAGCGGGTTTGACAGATACGCAGTATTTT.

The rearrangement links TRBV10-3 to TRBJ2-3; 9 bases are shared with TRBD2. The CDR3 has 14 residues. Trimming cost V 10 bases and J 0 bases; bases outside gene matches: 5. Germline V gene sequence: CDR1 ENHRY, CDR2 SYGVKD. The CDR3 loop reads CATVAGASTDTQYF. CDR3 sequence (DNA): TGTGCCACAGTAGCGGGGGCTAGCACAGATACGCAGTATTTT.

This chain joins TRBV9 and TRBJ2-2; 11 bases agree with TRBD2. The V and J ends lost 2 bases and 3 bases, in that order; junction bases with no gene match: 6. The CDR3 sequence is 17 residues long. The V gene's germline CDR1 is SGDLS and CDR2 YYNGEE. The DNA for the CDR3 is TGTGCCAGCAGCGTCCTTTTACTAGCGGGGGACACCGGGGAGCTGTTTTTT. This encodes CASSVLLLAGDTGELFF. The entire variable domain, with the rest obtained from reference TRBV9 and TRBJ2-2, is as follows: DSGVTQTPKHLITATGQRVTLRCSPRSGDLSVYWYQQSLDQGLQFLIQYYNGEERAKGNILERFSAQQFPDLHSELNLSSLELGDSALYFCASSVLLLAGDTGELFFGEGSRLTVL.

This chain connects TRBV27 to TRBJ2-5, with a weak D call TRBD2 (7 bases). This CDR3 is built from 14 residues. With 6 bases removed from V and 7 bases from J, the gap between germline ends came to 18 bases. Germline values: CDR1 MNHEY, CDR2 SMNVEV (reference sequence). The CDR3 protein is CASSPPGEGGTQYF. The CDR3 DNA sequence: TGTGCCAGCAGCCCCCCGGGGGAGGGGGGGACCCAGTACTTC.

This chain connects TRBV30 to TRBJ2-7; 8 bases map to TRBD2. Germline loops: CDR1 GTSNPN, CDR2 SVGIG (reference sequence). CDR3 length equals 14 residues. After removal of 1 base from V and 4 bases from J, the junction contained 6 bases not matched to a gene. The CDR3 region has the DNA TGTGCCTGGAGTGGTCACGGGGGGGCTTACGAGCAGTACTTC. Its translation: CAWSGHGGAYEQYF.

The rearrangement joins TRBV2 to TRBJ1-5; the D gene is possibly TRBD1 (5 bases). The CDR3 has 15 residues. V lost 4 bases and J lost 7, with 17 bases in between. The germline V gene has CDR1 SNHLY and CDR2 FYNNEI. CDR3 nucleotide sequence: TGTGCCAGCAGTGTTATTGGGGAGGGGCGGCAGCCCCAGCATTTT. This encodes CASSVIGEGRQPQHF.

The chain couples TRBV7-2 to TRBJ2-7; 7 bases match TRBD2. The CDR3 covers 15 residues. V lost 4 bases, J lost 1 base, and 7 bases stayed unmatched. CDR1 and CDR2 (germline): SGHTA, FQGNSA. The CDR3 region has the DNA TGTGCCAGCAGCTCCGGACTAGAGGGTTCCTACGAGCAGTACTTC. Its translation: CASSSGLEGSYEQYF.

This sequence joins TRBV5-4 and TRBJ2-3, with D possibly being TRBD2 (6 bases). The CDR3 spans 15 residues. Germline CDR1 is SGHNT and CDR2 is YYREEE (reference sequence). V shed 3 bases and J shed 1 base, with 12 bases lying between them. The CDR3 loop is CASSSSWGGTDTQYF. CDR3 nucleotides: TGTGCCAGCAGCTCCTCTTGGGGGGGCACAGATACGCAGTATTTT.

This chain uses TRBV6-5 with TRBJ1-2, with D perhaps matching TRBD1 (5 bases). This CDR3 has 15 residues. Trimming shortened V by 5 bases and J by 5 bases, and 18 bases separated the two germline ends. The germline V gene encodes CDR1 MNHEY and CDR2 SVGAGI. The CDR3 protein is CASSPWGGEGYGYTF. The CDR3 bases are TGTGCCAGCAGTCCCTGGGGAGGGGAAGGGTATGGCTACACCTTC.

The chain employs TRBV19 and TRBJ1-2; no definite D call. Germline CDR1 is LNHDA and CDR2 is SQIVND (reference sequence). This CDR3 comprises 14 residues. The V end lost 5 bases, the J end lost 0 bases, and 10 bases lay between the germline ends. CDR3 sequence reads: CASSFLVANYGYTF. The CDR3 DNA follows: TGTGCCAGTAGTTTCCTAGTGGCTAACTATGGCTACACCTTC.